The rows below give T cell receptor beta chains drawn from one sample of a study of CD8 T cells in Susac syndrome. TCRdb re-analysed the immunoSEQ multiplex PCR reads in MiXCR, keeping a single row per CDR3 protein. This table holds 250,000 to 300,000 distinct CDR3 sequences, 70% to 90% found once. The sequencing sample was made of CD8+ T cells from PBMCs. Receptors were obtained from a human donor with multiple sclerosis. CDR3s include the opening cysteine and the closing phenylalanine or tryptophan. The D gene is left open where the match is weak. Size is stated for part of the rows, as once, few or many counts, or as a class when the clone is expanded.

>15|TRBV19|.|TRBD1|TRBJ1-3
TGTGCCACCCTAGCGGGGACAGCCTCTGGAAACACCATATATTTT
CATLAGTASGNTIYF
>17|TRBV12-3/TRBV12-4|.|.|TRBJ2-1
TGTGCCAGCAGTTTTAAGCCGGGAGAAGGGGGTTACAATGAGCAGTTCTTC
CASSFKPGEGGYNEQFF
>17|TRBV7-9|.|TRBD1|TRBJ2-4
TGTGCCAGCAGCTTATTCCCACAGGGGGCAACCAAAAACATTCAGTACTTC
CASSLFPQGATKNIQYF
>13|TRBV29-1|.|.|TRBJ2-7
TGCAGCGCCCTTGACAGTTCCATTTACGAGCAGTACTTC
CSALDSSIYEQYF
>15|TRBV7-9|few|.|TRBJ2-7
TGTGCCAGCAGCGCCTATGCAGACAATTACTACGAGCAGTACTTC
CASSAYADNYYEQYF
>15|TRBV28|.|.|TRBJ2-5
TGTGCCAGCAGTTTCCCCAGCGGTTGGGACGAGACCCAGTACTTC
CASSFPSGWDETQYF
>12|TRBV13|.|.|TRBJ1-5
TGTGCCAGCAGCACCCTGAACCAGCCCCAGCATTTT
CASSTLNQPQHF
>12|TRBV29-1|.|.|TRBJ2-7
TGCAGCGTTTTCACAGGTTCCTACGAGCAGTACTTC
CSVFTGSYEQYF
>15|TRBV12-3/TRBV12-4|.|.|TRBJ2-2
TGTGCCAGCAGTTTCGGGGGGCCGATTACCGGGGAGCTGTTTTTT
CASSFGGPITGELFF
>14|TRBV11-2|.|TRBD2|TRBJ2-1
TGTGCCAGCAGCTTATCCTCGGGGGGGGATGGGCAGTTCTTC
CASSLSSGGDGQFF
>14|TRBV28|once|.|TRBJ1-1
TGTGCCAGCGTAGGACAGCTCATGAACACTGAAGCTTTCTTT
CASVGQLMNTEAFF
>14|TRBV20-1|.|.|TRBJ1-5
TGCAGTGCTAGAGAGACGGAAGTCAATCAGCCCCAGCATTTT
CSARETEVNQPQHF
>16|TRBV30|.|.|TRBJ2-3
TGTGCCTGGACATCCATCCTTGGAGGGATCACAGATACGCAGTATTTT
CAWTSILGGITDTQYF
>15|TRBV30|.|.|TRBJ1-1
TGTGCCTGGACCGGGTACAGGGAAAGGGACACTGAAGCTTTCTTT
CAWTGYRERDTEAFF
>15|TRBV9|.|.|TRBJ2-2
TGTGCCAGCAGCGTAGTGGGAGCGAACACCGGGGAGCTGTTTTTT
CASSVVGANTGELFF
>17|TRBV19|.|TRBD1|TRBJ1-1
TGTGCCAGTACCAGGGGGGAGGGGCCGCTAATGAACACTGAAGCTTTCTTT
CASTRGEGPLMNTEAFF
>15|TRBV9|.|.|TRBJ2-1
TGTGCCAGCAGCGTAGCTCTGGGCGTCCATAATGAGCAGTTCTTC
CASSVALGVHNEQFF
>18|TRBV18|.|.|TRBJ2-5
TGTGCCAGCTCACAAACAATCGGGACTGGAGAGGGGCAAGAGACCCAGTACTTC
CASSQTIGTGEGQETQYF
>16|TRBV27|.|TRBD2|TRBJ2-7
TGTGCCAGCAGTCCGATCCTAGCGGGAGGGTCCTACGAGCAGTACTTC
CASSPILAGGSYEQYF
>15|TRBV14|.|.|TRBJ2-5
TGTGCCAGCAGCCAAGATGCAGGGGGGCACGAGACCCAGTACTTC
CASSQDAGGHETQYF
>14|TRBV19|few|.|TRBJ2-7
TGTGCCAGTAGTGGACTGGAGAGCTCCTACGAGCAGTACTTC
CASSGLESSYEQYF
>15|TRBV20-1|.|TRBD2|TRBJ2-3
TGCAGTGCTAATGGACCGACTAGCGAAAAGGGGGCGCAGTATTTT
CSANGPTSEKGAQYF
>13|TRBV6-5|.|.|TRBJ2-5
TGTGCCAGCAGCCCGGACAGACAAGAGACCCAGTACTTC
CASSPDRQETQYF
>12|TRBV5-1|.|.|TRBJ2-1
TGCGCCAGCAGCGGGACCACACGGGAGCAGTTCTTC
CASSGTTREQFF
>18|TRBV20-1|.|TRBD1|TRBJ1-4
TGCAGTGCTAGAGGGTCTGGACAGGGACCCTTCACGGACGAAAAACTGTTTTTT
CSARGSGQGPFTDEKLFF
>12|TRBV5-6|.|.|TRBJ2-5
TGTGCCAGCAGCCCGGACTTGGGGACCCAGTACTTC
CASSPDLGTQYF
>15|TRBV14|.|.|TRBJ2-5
TGTGCCAGCAGCCACGCTCTCAGTAGGTGGGAGACCCAGTACTTC
CASSHALSRWETQYF
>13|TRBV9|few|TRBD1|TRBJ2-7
TGTGCCAGCAGCGGGGACAGGGTCTACGAGCAGTACTTC
CASSGDRVYEQYF
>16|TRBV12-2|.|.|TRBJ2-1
TGTGCAAGTCGCTTAGTCAAGCGGGAGCCCTACAATGAGCAGTTCTTC
CASRLVKREPYNEQFF
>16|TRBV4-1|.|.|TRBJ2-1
TGCGCCAGCAGCCAAGATGGGAATTGGTGGAACAATGAGCAGTTCTTC
CASSQDGNWWNNEQFF
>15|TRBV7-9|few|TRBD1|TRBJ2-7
TGTGCCAGCAGCTTAGCTGACAGGGACATTTACGAGCAGTACTTC
CASSLADRDIYEQYF
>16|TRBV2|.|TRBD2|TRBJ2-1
TGTGCCAGCACCCCGTGGGCAGCGGGAGCTTTGAATGAGCAGTTCTTC
CASTPWAAGALNEQFF
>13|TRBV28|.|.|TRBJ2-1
TGTGCCAGCACCTACGCGGGTTACAATGAGCAGTTCTTC
CASTYAGYNEQFF
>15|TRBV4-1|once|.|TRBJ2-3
TGCGCCAGCAGCCAAGTGCAGATTAGCACAGATACGCAGTATTTT
CASSQVQISTDTQYF
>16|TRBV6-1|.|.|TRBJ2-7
TGTGCCAGCACCTCCGCAGACGAGCAGTGGGCCTACGAGCAGTACTTC
CASTSADEQWAYEQYF
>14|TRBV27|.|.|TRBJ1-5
TGTGCCAGCAGTCATCGACAGGAACATCAGCCCCAGCATTTT
CASSHRQEHQPQHF
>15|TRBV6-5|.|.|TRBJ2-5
TGTGCCAGCAGTTACAGCGGCGCGGGAAATGGGGCCCAGTACTTC
CASSYSGAGNGAQYF
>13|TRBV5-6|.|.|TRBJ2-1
TGTGCCAGCAGCTTGATCCCAGGGAATGAGCAGTTCTTC
CASSLIPGNEQFF
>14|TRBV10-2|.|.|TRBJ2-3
TGCGCCAGCAACCCGACCCGCTCGTCCGATACGCAGTATTTT
CASNPTRSSDTQYF
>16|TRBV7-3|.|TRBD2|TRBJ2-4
TGTGCCAGCAGCCATGGACTAGCGGGGGCCAAAAACATTCAGTACTTC
CASSHGLAGAKNIQYF
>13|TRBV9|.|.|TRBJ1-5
TGTGCCAGCAGCGTAGGGGACGGCCAGTACCAGCATTTT
CASSVGDGQYQHF
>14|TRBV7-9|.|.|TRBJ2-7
TGTGCCAGCAGCTTACCCCGAGTCAGGGGCGAGCAGTACTTC
CASSLPRVRGEQYF
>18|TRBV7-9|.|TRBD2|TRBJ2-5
TGTGCCAGCAGCACCCGACTAGCGGGGAGGGGCGGTGGAGAGACCCAGTACTTC
CASSTRLAGRGGGETQYF
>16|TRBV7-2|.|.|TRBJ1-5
TGTGCCAGCAGCCCATTCCCGGGACTGTTCAATCAGCCCCAGCATTTT
CASSPFPGLFNQPQHF
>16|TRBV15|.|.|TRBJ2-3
TGTGCCACCAGCAGACCCAGGTCAACTAGCACAGATACGCAGTATTTT
CATSRPRSTSTDTQYF
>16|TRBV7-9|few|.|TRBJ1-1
TGTGCCAGCAGCCGACCCTTGGGGGGCCGCTCTAGTGAAGCTTTCTTT
CASSRPLGGRSSEAFF
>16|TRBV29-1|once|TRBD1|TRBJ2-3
TGCAGCGTTGAAGATTGGGACAGGGGGCTGGCAGATACGCAGTATTTT
CSVEDWDRGLADTQYF
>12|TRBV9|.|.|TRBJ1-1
TGTGCCAGCGAGGGGTCGAACACTGAAGCTTTCTTT
CASEGSNTEAFF
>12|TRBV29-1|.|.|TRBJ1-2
TGCAGCGTCGGCGACAGGTCTTATGGCTACACCTTC
CSVGDRSYGYTF
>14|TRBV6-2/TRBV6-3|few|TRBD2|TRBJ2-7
TGTGCCAGCAGTTGGACTAGCGCTTCCTACGAGCAGTACTTC
CASSWTSASYEQYF
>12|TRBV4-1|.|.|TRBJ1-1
TGCGCCAGCAGCCAAGGGCAGACTGAAGCTTTCTTT
CASSQGQTEAFF
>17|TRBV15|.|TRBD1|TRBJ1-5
TGTGCCACCAGCAGAGATAGACAGGGGGCTAACAATCAGCCCCAGCATTTT
CATSRDRQGANNQPQHF
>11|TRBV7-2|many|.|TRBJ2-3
TGTGCCAGCAGCTACACAGATACGCAGTATTTT
CASSYTDTQYF
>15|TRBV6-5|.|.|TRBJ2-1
TGTGCCAGCAGGGCCGGGGTGGAGTCCTACAATGAGCAGTTCTTC
CASRAGVESYNEQFF
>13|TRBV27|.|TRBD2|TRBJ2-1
TGTGCCAGCAAAAGCGGGAACTACAATGAGCAGTTCTTC
CASKSGNYNEQFF
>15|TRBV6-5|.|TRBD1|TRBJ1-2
TGTGCCAGCAGTTACCTGACAGGGGAGTACTATGGCTACACCTTC
CASSYLTGEYYGYTF
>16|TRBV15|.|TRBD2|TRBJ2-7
TGTGCCACCAGCAGAGATTCCGGACTAGCGGAATACGAGCAGTACTTC
CATSRDSGLAEYEQYF